These T cell receptor beta chains were read from a single sample in a study of blood T cell repertoires in COVID-19. Produced via immunoSEQ multiplex PCR; TCRdb's table is partial and in-frame only. Of 60,000 or so clones in the sample, over 75% were seen once. The sequenced sample consisted of peripheral blood. The receptors come from a man in his sixties with active or convalescent COVID-19. Both conserved end residues are part of each CDR3. The order of the fields is J gene, D gene, clone size, V gene, CDR3 protein, CDR3 DNA. The D gene is left open where the match is weak. Expanded clones get a size class; other rows say once, few or many, or leave the size out.

J: TRBJ2-3
D: TRBD1
size: .
V: TRBV18
CDR3: CASSYGQGGTDTQYF
DNA: TGTGCCAGCTCATACGGACAGGGAGGCACAGATACGCAGTATTTT

J: TRBJ1-6
D: .
size: .
V: TRBV19
CDR3: CASSPTAGTPNSPLHF
DNA: TGTGCCAGTAGTCCAACTGCCGGGACACCCAATTCACCCCTCCACTTT

J: TRBJ2-7
D: .
size: .
V: TRBV7-9
CDR3: CASSIGSGTISYEQYF
DNA: TGTGCCAGCAGTATTGGGTCCGGGACAATCTCCTACGAGCAGTACTTC

J: TRBJ1-4
D: .
size: once
V: TRBV5-1
CDR3: CASSLAQATNEKLFF
DNA: TGCGCCAGCAGCTTGGCTCAGGCAACTAATGAAAAACTGTTTTTT

J: TRBJ1-1
D: .
size: .
V: TRBV13
CDR3: CASSPWALNTEAFF
DNA: TGTGCCAGCAGCCCCTGGGCCTTGAACACTGAAGCTTTCTTT

J: TRBJ1-5
D: .
size: .
V: TRBV11-2
CDR3: CASSGNRGLGQPQHF
DNA: TGTGCCAGCAGCGGAAATCGGGGGTTGGGTCAGCCCCAGCATTTT

J: TRBJ1-4
D: .
size: .
V: TRBV7-9
CDR3: CASSLLQGGHEKLFF
DNA: TGTGCCAGCAGCCTGCTACAGGGTGGGCATGAAAAACTGTTTTTT

J: TRBJ1-1
D: .
size: .
V: TRBV29-1
CDR3: CSVEPRQGAFF
DNA: TGCAGCGTTGAACCCAGGCAGGGGGCTTTCTTT

J: TRBJ2-1
D: .
size: .
V: TRBV10-2
CDR3: CASSERRKTYNEQFF
DNA: TGCGCCAGCAGTGAGAGGAGAAAAACCTACAATGAGCAGTTCTTC

J: TRBJ2-3
D: .
size: .
V: TRBV11-3
CDR3: CASSQNTDTQYF
DNA: TGTGCCAGCAGCCAAAACACAGATACGCAGTATTTT

J: TRBJ2-3
D: TRBD2
size: .
V: TRBV7-2
CDR3: CASSLRVAGGPDTQYF
DNA: TGTGCCAGCAGCTTAAGGGTTGCGGGGGGGCCAGATACGCAGTATTTT

J: TRBJ2-2
D: TRBD1
size: .
V: TRBV18
CDR3: CASSRTGGGTGELFF
DNA: TGTGCCAGCTCGCGGACAGGGGGCGGCACCGGGGAGCTGTTTTTT

J: TRBJ1-2
D: .
size: .
V: TRBV5-6
CDR3: CASSLGYGGNYGYTF
DNA: TGTGCCAGCAGCTTGGGTTACGGCGGGAACTATGGCTACACCTTC

J: TRBJ1-1
D: .
size: .
V: TRBV1
CDR3: CTSSQDAPREENTEAFF
DNA: TGCACCAGCAGCCAAGACGCGCCCAGGGAAGAGAACACTGAAGCTTTCTTT

J: TRBJ1-6
D: .
size: .
V: TRBV6-5
CDR3: CASTRGKSGSPLHF
DNA: TGTGCCAGCACCCGGGGGAAGTCCGGTTCACCCCTCCACTTT

J: TRBJ1-2
D: .
size: .
V: TRBV6-1
CDR3: CASRPRGGNYGYTF
DNA: TGTGCCAGCAGACCCCGGGGGGGAAACTATGGCTACACCTTC

J: TRBJ2-7
D: TRBD2
size: .
V: TRBV3-1/TRBV3-2
CDR3: CASSQGTGGYEQYF
DNA: TGTGCCAGCAGCCAAGGGACGGGGGGCTACGAGCAGTACTTC

J: TRBJ2-7
D: .
size: once
V: TRBV6-5
CDR3: CASRILSGSYEQYF
DNA: TGTGCCAGCAGGATCCTCAGTGGCTCCTACGAGCAGTACTTC

J: TRBJ2-7
D: .
size: .
V: TRBV7-9
CDR3: CASRPDGGPYEQYF
DNA: TGTGCCAGCAGACCTGACGGCGGCCCCTACGAGCAGTACTTC

J: TRBJ1-6
D: TRBD1
size: .
V: TRBV11-2
CDR3: CASSSDRANNSPLHF
DNA: TGTGCCAGCAGCAGCGACAGGGCTAATAATTCACCCCTCCACTTT

J: TRBJ1-1
D: .
size: .
V: TRBV7-2
CDR3: CASSLEYLTVEAFF
DNA: TGTGCCAGCAGCTTAGAGTACCTCACAGTTGAAGCTTTCTTT

J: TRBJ2-3
D: .
size: .
V: TRBV20-1
CDR3: CSAVGGDTQYF
DNA: TGCAGTGCCGTCGGGGGAGATACGCAGTATTTT

J: TRBJ1-4
D: TRBD1
size: once
V: TRBV9
CDR3: CASSPGGQARNEKLFF
DNA: TGTGCCAGCAGCCCTGGCGGACAGGCAAGGAATGAAAAACTGTTTTTT

J: TRBJ1-2
D: .
size: .
V: TRBV4-2
CDR3: CASSQVGGAFGYTF
DNA: TGTGCCAGCAGCCAAGTAGGAGGGGCGTTTGGCTACACCTTC

J: TRBJ2-5
D: TRBD2
size: .
V: TRBV19
CDR3: CASSIGGTSGQETQYF
DNA: TGTGCCAGTAGTATTGGCGGGACTAGCGGCCAAGAGACCCAGTACTTC

J: TRBJ1-2
D: .
size: few
V: TRBV27
CDR3: CASSRGGLPYGYTF
DNA: TGTGCCAGCAGTCGTGGGGGCCTTCCCTATGGCTACACCTTC

J: TRBJ2-7
D: TRBD1
size: .
V: TRBV19
CDR3: CASSRDRGDEQYF
DNA: TGTGCCAGTAGTAGGGACAGGGGTGATGAGCAGTACTTC

J: TRBJ1-1
D: .
size: .
V: TRBV19
CDR3: CASLHHGGNTEAFF
DNA: TGTGCCAGCCTCCACCACGGAGGGAACACTGAAGCTTTCTTT

J: TRBJ1-5
D: .
size: .
V: TRBV19
CDR3: CASSISGEQPQHF
DNA: TGTGCCAGTAGTATCTCGGGGGAACAGCCCCAGCATTTT

J: TRBJ1-6
D: TRBD1
size: few
V: TRBV5-1
CDR3: CASSRAGGSSPLHF
DNA: TGCGCCAGCAGCCGGGCAGGGGGCTCTTCACCCCTCCACTTT

J: TRBJ2-5
D: TRBD1
size: .
V: TRBV5-1
CDR3: CASSKDRATETQYF
DNA: TGCGCCAGCAGCAAGGACAGGGCGACTGAGACCCAGTACTTC

J: TRBJ2-1
D: TRBD2
size: .
V: TRBV7-9
CDR3: CASSRSSGRALNEQFF
DNA: TGTGCCAGCAGCAGATCTAGCGGGAGGGCCCTGAATGAGCAGTTCTTC

J: TRBJ2-7
D: TRBD2
size: .
V: TRBV7-8
CDR3: CASSLGGTSGVGEQYF
DNA: TGTGCCAGCAGCTTAGGGGGGACTAGCGGGGTCGGTGAGCAGTACTTC

J: TRBJ1-2
D: TRBD1
size: .
V: TRBV4-3
CDR3: CASSQGQGAVGYTF
DNA: TGCGCCAGCAGCCAAGGACAGGGGGCCGTTGGCTACACCTTC

J: TRBJ1-2
D: .
size: .
V: TRBV12-3/TRBV12-4
CDR3: CASSFSGSYGYTF
DNA: TGTGCCAGCAGTTTCAGTGGTTCCTATGGCTACACCTTC

J: TRBJ2-7
D: .
size: .
V: TRBV27
CDR3: CASSLSGSYEQYF
DNA: TGTGCCAGCAGTTTGTCAGGGTCCTACGAGCAGTACTTC

J: TRBJ2-1
D: TRBD1
size: .
V: TRBV2
CDR3: CASSGRQGAIDEQFF
DNA: TGTGCCAGCAGTGGGCGTCAGGGGGCTATTGATGAGCAGTTCTTC

J: TRBJ2-3
D: .
size: .
V: TRBV5-1
CDR3: CASSPRSSTDTQYF
DNA: TGCGCCAGCAGCCCGCGATCTAGCACAGATACGCAGTATTTT

J: TRBJ1-2
D: .
size: few
V: TRBV12-3/TRBV12-4
CDR3: CASSLQFYGYTF
DNA: TGTGCCAGCAGTTTACAGTTCTATGGCTACACCTTC

J: TRBJ1-1
D: .
size: .
V: TRBV23-1
CDR3: CASSPPRKNNEAFF
DNA: TGCGCCAGCAGTCCCCCCCGCAAAAACAATGAAGCTTTCTTT

J: TRBJ1-2
D: TRBD1
size: .
V: TRBV5-1
CDR3: CASSLDGGTGRTYGYTF
DNA: TGCGCCAGCAGCTTGGACGGAGGGACAGGGAGAACCTATGGCTACACCTTC

J: TRBJ2-1
D: TRBD2
size: .
V: TRBV6-5
CDR3: CATPRTSGGEQFF
DNA: TGTGCCACCCCAAGGACTAGCGGGGGGGAGCAGTTCTTC

J: TRBJ1-1
D: TRBD1
size: .
V: TRBV10-3
CDR3: CAISAGTGGTEAFF
DNA: TGTGCCATCAGTGCCGGGACAGGGGGCACTGAAGCTTTCTTT

J: TRBJ1-4
D: TRBD1
size: .
V: TRBV18
CDR3: CASSLILPGQGPNEKLFF
DNA: TGTGCCAGCTCACTGATACTACCGGGACAGGGCCCTAATGAAAAACTGTTTTTT

J: TRBJ2-7
D: TRBD1
size: .
V: TRBV19
CDR3: CASSIATGGGYEQYF
DNA: TGTGCCAGTAGTATAGCGACAGGGGGCGGCTACGAGCAGTACTTC

J: TRBJ2-1
D: TRBD2
size: .
V: TRBV2
CDR3: CASRSGLAGGPYNEQFF
DNA: TGTGCCAGCAGGAGTGGACTAGCGGGAGGTCCCTACAATGAGCAGTTCTTC

J: TRBJ2-3
D: .
size: .
V: TRBV6-6
CDR3: CASSRPKNVRGAGSTDTQYF
DNA: TGTGCCAGCAGCCGACCGAAAAACGTAAGGGGAGCGGGCAGCACAGATACGCAGTATTTT

J: TRBJ1-5
D: .
size: .
V: TRBV4-2
CDR3: CASSQGTANQPQHF
DNA: TGTGCCAGCAGCCAAGGGACAGCGAATCAGCCCCAGCATTTT

J: TRBJ1-1
D: TRBD1
size: .
V: TRBV5-6
CDR3: CASSYRQGSREAFF
DNA: TGTGCCAGCAGCTATCGACAGGGCTCGAGGGAAGCTTTCTTT

J: TRBJ1-2
D: .
size: .
V: TRBV6-1
CDR3: CASSEVYGLNYGYTF
DNA: TGTGCCAGCAGTGAAGTATACGGACTGAACTATGGCTACACCTTC

J: TRBJ1-1
D: .
size: .
V: TRBV27
CDR3: CASSPRRLLEAFF
DNA: TGTGCCAGCAGCCCGCGTCGTCTCCTAGAAGCTTTCTTT

J: TRBJ1-5
D: .
size: once
V: TRBV7-9
CDR3: CASSFSGAEQPQHF
DNA: TGTGCCAGCAGCTTCTCAGGGGCTGAACAGCCCCAGCATTTT

J: TRBJ1-1
D: TRBD1
size: .
V: TRBV19
CDR3: CASSIDRDREAFF
DNA: TGTGCCAGTAGTATAGACCGGGACAGAGAAGCTTTCTTT

J: TRBJ2-4
D: .
size: .
V: TRBV30
CDR3: CAWSLLGAKNIQYF
DNA: TGTGCCTGGAGCCTCCTAGGAGCCAAAAACATTCAGTACTTC

J: TRBJ2-7
D: TRBD1
size: .
V: TRBV4-3
CDR3: CASSQDKQGTYEQYF
DNA: TGCGCCAGCAGCCAAGATAAACAGGGGACCTACGAGCAGTACTTC